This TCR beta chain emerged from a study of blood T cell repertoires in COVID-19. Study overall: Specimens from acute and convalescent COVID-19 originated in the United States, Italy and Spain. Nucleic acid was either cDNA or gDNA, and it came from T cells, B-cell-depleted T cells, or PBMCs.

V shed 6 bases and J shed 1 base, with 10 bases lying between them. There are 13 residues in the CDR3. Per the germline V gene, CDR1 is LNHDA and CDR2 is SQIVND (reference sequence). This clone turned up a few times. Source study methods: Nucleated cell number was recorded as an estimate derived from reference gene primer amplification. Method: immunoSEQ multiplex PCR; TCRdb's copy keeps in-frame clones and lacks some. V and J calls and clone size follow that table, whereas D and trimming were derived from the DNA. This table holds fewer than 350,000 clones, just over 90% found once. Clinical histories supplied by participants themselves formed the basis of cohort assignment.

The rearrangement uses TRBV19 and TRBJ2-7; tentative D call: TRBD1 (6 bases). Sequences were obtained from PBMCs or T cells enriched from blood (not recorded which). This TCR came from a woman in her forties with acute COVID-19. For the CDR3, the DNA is TGTGCCAGTAGAGCCAGGGGTTCCTACGAGCAGTACTTC. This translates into CASRARGSYEQYF.